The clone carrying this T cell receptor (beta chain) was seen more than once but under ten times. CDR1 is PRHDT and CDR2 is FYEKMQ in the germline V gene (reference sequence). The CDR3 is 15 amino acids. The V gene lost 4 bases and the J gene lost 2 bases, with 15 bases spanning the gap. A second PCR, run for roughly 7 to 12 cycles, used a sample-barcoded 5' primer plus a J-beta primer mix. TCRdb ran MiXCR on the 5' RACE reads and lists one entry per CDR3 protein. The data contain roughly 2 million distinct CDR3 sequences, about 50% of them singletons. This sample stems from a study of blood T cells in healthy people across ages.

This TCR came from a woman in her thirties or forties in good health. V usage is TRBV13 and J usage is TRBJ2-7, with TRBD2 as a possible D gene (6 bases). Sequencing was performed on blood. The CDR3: CASSSPGLRAYEQYF. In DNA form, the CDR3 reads TGTGCCAGCAGCTCTCCGGGACTCCGGGCCTACGAGCAGTACTTC.